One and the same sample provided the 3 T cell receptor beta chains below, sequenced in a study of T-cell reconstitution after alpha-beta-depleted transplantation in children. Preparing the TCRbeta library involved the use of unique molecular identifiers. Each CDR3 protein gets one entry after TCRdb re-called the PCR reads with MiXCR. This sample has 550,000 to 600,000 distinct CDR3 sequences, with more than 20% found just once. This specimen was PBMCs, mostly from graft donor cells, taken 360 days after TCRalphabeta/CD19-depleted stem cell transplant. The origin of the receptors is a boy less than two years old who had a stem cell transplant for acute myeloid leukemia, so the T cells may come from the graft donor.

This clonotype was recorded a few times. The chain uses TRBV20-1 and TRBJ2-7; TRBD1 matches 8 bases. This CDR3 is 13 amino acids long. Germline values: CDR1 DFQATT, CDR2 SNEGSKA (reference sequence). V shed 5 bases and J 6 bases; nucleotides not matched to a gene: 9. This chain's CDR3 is CSAQTGDFLEQYV. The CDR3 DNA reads TGCAGTGCTCAGACAGGGGATTTCCTCGAGCAGTACGTC.

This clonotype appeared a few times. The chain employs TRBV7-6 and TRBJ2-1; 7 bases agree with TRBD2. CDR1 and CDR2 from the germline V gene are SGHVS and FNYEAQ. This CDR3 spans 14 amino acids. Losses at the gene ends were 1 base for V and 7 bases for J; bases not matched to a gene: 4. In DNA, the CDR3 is TGTGCCAGCAGCTTAGTGTCCGGGGGGAATGAGCAGTTCTTC. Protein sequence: CASSLVSGGNEQFF.

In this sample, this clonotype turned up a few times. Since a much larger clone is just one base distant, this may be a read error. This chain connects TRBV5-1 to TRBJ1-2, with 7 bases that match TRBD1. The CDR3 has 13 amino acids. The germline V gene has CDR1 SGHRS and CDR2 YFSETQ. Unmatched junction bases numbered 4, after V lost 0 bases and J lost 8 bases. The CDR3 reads CASSLGQGEGYTF. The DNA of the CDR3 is TGCGCCAGCAGCTTGGGACAGGGTGAAGGCTACACCTTC.